The rows below give T cell receptor beta chains drawn from one sample of a study of T cell responses to AZD1222 COVID-19 vaccine. Assay used: immunoSEQ multiplex PCR; TCRdb lists only in-frame clones, some missing. This table holds 150,000 to 200,000 clones, 70% to 90% found once. This material consisted of peripheral blood, taken on day 0 of AZD1222 vaccination. The source of these receptors is an adult in good health. CDR3s include the opening cysteine and the closing phenylalanine or tryptophan. D genes are given only for firm matches. Expanded clones are given a class, and other clones once, few, many or no size at all.

clone size: once
D gene: TRBD1
V gene: TRBV27
J gene: TRBJ1-2
CDR3 DNA: TGTGCCAGCAGACGTGACAGGGGCTATGGCTACACCTTC
CDR3 protein: CASRRDRGYGYTF

clone size: -
D gene: TRBD1
V gene: TRBV2
J gene: TRBJ1-4
CDR3 DNA: TGTGCCACCCTCCCCGGGACAGGGTCGGAAAAACTGTTTTTT
CDR3 protein: CATLPGTGSEKLFF

clone size: -
D gene: TRBD1
V gene: TRBV19
J gene: TRBJ2-3
CDR3 DNA: TGTGCCAGTCTCCGGACAGGGGCACGCACAGATACGCAGTATTTT
CDR3 protein: CASLRTGARTDTQYF

clone size: once
D gene: -
V gene: TRBV6-6
J gene: TRBJ2-7
CDR3 DNA: TGTGCCAGCTCGGCCGGGTCGGGGAAGTACGAGCAGTACTTC
CDR3 protein: CASSAGSGKYEQYF

clone size: -
D gene: -
V gene: TRBV2
J gene: TRBJ2-1
CDR3 DNA: TGTGCCAGCAGTCCGAGGGAACTAGGGACCTACAATGAGCAGTTCTTC
CDR3 protein: CASSPRELGTYNEQFF

clone size: -
D gene: -
V gene: TRBV14
J gene: TRBJ1-6
CDR3 DNA: TGTGCCAGCAGCCAAGTTACCCTCGGGCCGAATTCACCCCTCCACTTT
CDR3 protein: CASSQVTLGPNSPLHF

clone size: -
D gene: TRBD1
V gene: TRBV19
J gene: TRBJ2-7
CDR3 DNA: TGTGCCAGTAGTAGGGGATTACAGGGGATCTACGAGCAGTACTTC
CDR3 protein: CASSRGLQGIYEQYF

clone size: -
D gene: TRBD1
V gene: TRBV28
J gene: TRBJ2-7
CDR3 DNA: TGTGCCAGCAGTACTTCCCGGGACAGTACCTACGAGCAGTACTTC
CDR3 protein: CASSTSRDSTYEQYF

clone size: -
D gene: -
V gene: TRBV10-3
J gene: TRBJ1-3
CDR3 DNA: TGTGCCGCCGAAGATTATAACCCTGGAAACACCATATATTTT
CDR3 protein: CAAEDYNPGNTIYF

clone size: -
D gene: -
V gene: TRBV3-1/TRBV3-2
J gene: TRBJ1-5
CDR3 DNA: TGTGCCAGCAGCCCTTCGGGGGGAAGTCAGCCCCAGCATTTT
CDR3 protein: CASSPSGGSQPQHF

clone size: -
D gene: TRBD1
V gene: TRBV5-1
J gene: TRBJ2-1
CDR3 DNA: TGCGCCAGCAGCTTTGGGGGGTCCCGGGACAGGGTAGGAAGAGACAATGAGCAGTTCTTC
CDR3 protein: CASSFGGSRDRVGRDNEQFF

clone size: -
D gene: TRBD1
V gene: TRBV6-5
J gene: TRBJ1-2
CDR3 DNA: TGTGCCAGCAGTTACGTAACAGGGGGAGGCTACACCTTC
CDR3 protein: CASSYVTGGGYTF

clone size: -
D gene: TRBD2
V gene: TRBV19
J gene: TRBJ2-7
CDR3 DNA: TGTGCCAGTAGTATCCGCCTAGCGGGAGACAGATACGAGCAGTACTTC
CDR3 protein: CASSIRLAGDRYEQYF

clone size: once
D gene: -
V gene: TRBV4-1
J gene: TRBJ1-3
CDR3 DNA: TGCGCCAGCAGCCAACCCTTGTCCTCTGGAAACACCATATATTTT
CDR3 protein: CASSQPLSSGNTIYF